These 19 T cell receptor beta chains originate from one sample sequenced in a study of shared clonotypes between healthy human individuals. Assay: immunoSEQ multiplex PCR; the TCRdb copy retains only in-frame clones and omits some. The sample yields approximately 500,000 clones, 70% to 80% seen once. The material sequenced was PBMCs. The receptors derive from a woman aged 40-49 years in good health. Some clones in this sample may be carry-over from other donors' samples.

This rearrangement joins TRBV11-2 to TRBJ1-6, with 7 positions matching TRBD1. V shed 5 bases, J shed 7 bases, and the junction held 8 bases outside the gene matches. This CDR3 region has 15 residues. Germline V gene sequence: CDR1 SGHAT, CDR2 FQNNGV. The CDR3 region is CASSRQGGGNSPLHF. CDR3 bases: TGTGCCAGCAGCCGACAGGGAGGGGGAAATTCACCCCTCCACTTT.

The V and J genes are TRBV6-5 and TRBJ2-2, with 9 positions matching TRBD1. The CDR3 is 15 amino acids. V gave up 2 bases and J gave up 4 bases; unmatched junction bases: 2. Per germline, CDR1 MNHEY and CDR2 SVGAGI. The CDR3 protein is CASSYGTGLTGELFF. Here the CDR3 DNA reads TGTGCCAGCAGTTACGGGACAGGGCTCACCGGGGAGCTGTTTTTT.

This rearrangement joins TRBV5-5 to TRBJ1-1, with unresolved D. CDR3 length: 12 residues. Trimming shortened V by 4 bases and J by 7 bases, and 11 bases separated the two germline ends. Germline V gene lookup returns CDR1 SGHKS and CDR2 YYEKEE (reference sequence). The CDR3 DNA sequence: TGTGCCAGCAGCGTAGCTTTAGGTGAAGCTTTCTTT. It specifies CASSVALGEAFF.

V gene TRBV5-1 combines with J gene TRBJ1-4; D gene uncertain. The length of the CDR3 is 13 residues. Germline CDR1 reads SGHRS; CDR2 reads YFSETQ. V lost 7 bases to trimming and J lost 7 bases, with 14 bases between them. The CDR3 DNA reads TGCGCCAGCTCTGACCGATTGGGTGAAAAACTGTTTTTT. Translated, it gives CASSDRLGEKLFF.

The sample holds a few counts of this clone. This chain links TRBV7-9 with TRBJ2-2; D gene uncertain. The CDR3 sequence is 12 residues long. CDR1 is SEHNR, CDR2 FQNEAQ, per germline (reference sequence). Trimming pared 0 bases from V and 4 bases from J, leaving 0 bases between. This CDR3 is CASSLATGELFF. CDR3 DNA sequence: TGTGCCAGCAGCTTAGCCACCGGGGAGCTGTTTTTT.

Written as DNA, the CDR3 is TGTGCCAGCAGCTGGGGAGGGAGCATGAACACTGAAGCTTTCTTT. This translates into CASSWGGSMNTEAFF. V and J are TRBV5-4 and TRBJ1-1; D is uncertain. The germline V gene has CDR1 SGHNT and CDR2 YYREEE (reference sequence). The CDR3 is made up of 15 amino acids. The V gene lost 3 bases and the J gene lost 0 bases, with 12 bases spanning the gap.

This sequence joins TRBV5-5 and TRBJ2-2, with D possibly TRBD1 on 5 matching bases. This CDR3 spans 17 amino acids. Per the germline V gene, CDR1 is SGHKS and CDR2 is YYEKEE (reference sequence). Trimming took 1 base from V and 2 from J, leaving 15 bases between them. CDR3 in amino acids: CASSLYFRVGNTGELFF. The DNA for the CDR3 is TGTGCCAGCAGCTTGTACTTCAGGGTTGGCAACACCGGGGAGCTGTTTTTT.

CDR3 residues: CASSRQGEDTEAFF. CDR3 coding DNA: TGTGCCAGCTCACGTCAGGGAGAGGACACTGAAGCTTTCTTT. V usage is TRBV18 and J usage is TRBJ1-1; D might be TRBD1 (5 bases). The germline CDR1 and CDR2 sequences are KGHSH and LQKENI. V gave up 4 bases and J gave up 3 bases, with 12 bases separating them. The CDR3 loop spans 14 amino acids. The whole variable domain, remainder taken from reference TRBV18 and TRBJ1-1, is NAGVMQNPRHLVRRRGQEARLRCSPMKGHSHVYWYRQLPEEGLKFMVYLQKENIIDESGMPKERFSAEFPKEGPSILRIQQVVRGDSAAYFCASSRQGEDTEAFFGQGTRLTVV.

J is TRBJ1-1 and V is TRBV15, with TRBD1 as a possible D gene (6 bases). The ends were cut back, 1 base at V and 5 bases at J, with 8 bases in the middle. Germline V gives CDR1 LNHNV, CDR2 YYDKDF (reference sequence). The CDR3 totals 13 residues. In DNA, the CDR3 is TGTGCCACCAGCAGAGGCCAGGGGACTGAAGCTTTCTTT. Its protein is CATSRGQGTEAFF.

This clone has more than one count but fewer than ten. This rearrangement joins TRBV5-6 to TRBJ2-1; D is perhaps TRBD1 or TRBD2 (5 bases each). The CDR3 is 15 amino acids. Germline values: CDR1 SGHDT, CDR2 YYEEEE. Trimming cost V 4 bases and J 0 bases, with 11 bases left between them. CDR3: CASSPGASSYNEQFF. CDR3 bases: TGTGCCAGCAGCCCCGGGGCGAGCTCCTACAATGAGCAGTTCTTC.

This chain joins TRBV7-3 and TRBJ2-5, with D perhaps given as TRBD1 or TRBD2 (5 bases each). Germline V gives CDR1 SGHTA, CDR2 FQGTGA. The length of the CDR3 is 15 residues. V was shortened by 1 base and J by 5 bases, with 14 bases between the two germline ends. The CDR3: CASSLMVGVQETQYF. The CDR3, as DNA: TGTGCCAGCAGCTTAATGGTGGGGGTCCAGGAGACCCAGTACTTC.

V is TRBV28 and J is TRBJ2-7; tentatively, D is TRBD2 (6 bases). The germline V and J ends were trimmed by 9 bases and 1 base, with 16 bases remaining between them. Germline loops: CDR1 MDHEN, CDR2 SYDVKM. The CDR3 loop spans 14 amino acids. This CDR3 reads CASRPRERSYEQYF. CDR3 nucleotide sequence: TGTGCCAGTCGGCCCCGGGAGCGGTCCTACGAGCAGTACTTC.

There are a few counts of this clone. The rearrangement uses TRBV28 and TRBJ1-5; perhaps TRBD1 as D (6 bases). Between the trimmed V and J ends, which lost 6 bases and 11 bases, there was a span of 14 bases. The germline V gene has CDR1 MDHEN and CDR2 SYDVKM. The CDR3 runs 12 residues. The CDR3 DNA sequence: TGTGCCAGCAGCGGACAGCTAGGGGCCCAGCATTTT. It is translated as CASSGQLGAQHF.

V gene TRBV7-3 combines with J gene TRBJ1-5, with D possibly TRBD1 on 5 matching bases. Trimming took 2 bases from V and 0 from J, leaving 8 bases between them. The length of the CDR3 is 15 residues. The germline CDR1 and CDR2 sequences are SGHTA and FQGTGA. The DNA of the CDR3 is TGTGCCAGCAGCTTATTGGGGGATAGCAATCAGCCCCAGCATTTT. Protein: CASSLLGDSNQPQHF.

V and J are TRBV2 and TRBJ2-5; either TRBD1 or TRBD2 may fit D (6 bases each). Trimming took 7 bases from V and 5 from J, leaving 14 bases between them. This CDR3 has 13 amino acids. Germline CDR1 reads SNHLY; CDR2 reads FYNNEI. The CDR3 DNA is TGTGCCAGCATTTCGGGGGCATGGGAGACCCAGTACTTC. This translates into CASISGAWETQYF.

This chain links TRBV29-1 with TRBJ2-5, with D possibly TRBD2 on 6 matching bases. CDR1 is SQVTM, CDR2 ANQGSEA, per germline. This CDR3 has 13 residues. The V and J ends lost 4 bases and 9 bases respectively, with 18 bases between them. The CDR3 reads CSVGRRADWAQYF. The CDR3 DNA reads TGCAGCGTTGGGCGGAGGGCCGATTGGGCCCAGTACTTC.

This clone has a single count. A much bigger clone sits one base away, suggesting this may be a read error. This rearrangement joins TRBV28 to TRBJ2-6, with D perhaps matching TRBD1 or TRBD2 (5 bases each). The V gene lost 1 base and the J gene lost 0 bases, with 13 bases spanning the gap. Looked up from germline, CDR1 is MDHEN and CDR2 is SYDVKM. The CDR3 has 18 residues. The CDR3 DNA follows: TGTGCCAGCAGTTTATCGGCAGGGAGCGCCTCTGGGGCCAACGTCCTGACTTTC. It specifies CASSLSAGSASGANVLTF.

The genes are TRBV19 and TRBJ1-6, with D possibly matching TRBD1 (6 bases). Germline V gene sequence: CDR1 LNHDA, CDR2 SQIVND (reference sequence). The CDR3 totals 15 residues. V was trimmed by 5 bases and J by 5 bases, leaving 13 bases between them. The CDR3 nucleotides read TGTGCCAGTAGTCGACAGGCCCGCGATAATTCACCCCTCCACTTT. Translation: CASSRQARDNSPLHF.

This rearrangement joins TRBV6-4 to TRBJ2-3; a possible D gene is TRBD2 (5 bases). The CDR3 has 14 residues. Deletions cut 5 bases from V and 0 bases from J, with 9 bases between. Germline V CDR1 and CDR2: MRHNA, SNTAGT. CDR3 loop: CASSTGGSTDTQYF. The CDR3 nucleotides read TGTGCCAGCAGTACGGGCGGGAGCACAGATACGCAGTATTTT.